This paragraph covers one T cell receptor beta chain sequence. The record originates from a study of blood T cell repertoires in COVID-19. Only in-frame clones appear in the TCRdb table, and some are missing; sequencing was by immunoSEQ multiplex PCR. The data hold about 210,000 clones, with 65% to 85% observed a single time. Exposed study participants had met a COVID-19 case within 2 weeks before entry. The CDR3 is made up of 18 amino acids. The V gene's germline CDR1 is GTSNPN and CDR2 SVGIG (reference sequence). V lost 0 bases to trimming and J lost 1 base; unmatched junction nucleotides: 8. This sequence originates from a young woman who had been exposed to COVID-19. The chain carries TRBV30 and TRBJ2-6; 8 nucleotides line up with TRBD1. Sequencing was done on a sample of PBMCs or T cells enriched from blood (not recorded which). CDR3 region: CAWSVLLTGGSGANVLTF. The CDR3 DNA is TGTGCCTGGAGTGTACTCTTAACAGGGGGTTCTGGGGCCAACGTCCTGACTTTC.